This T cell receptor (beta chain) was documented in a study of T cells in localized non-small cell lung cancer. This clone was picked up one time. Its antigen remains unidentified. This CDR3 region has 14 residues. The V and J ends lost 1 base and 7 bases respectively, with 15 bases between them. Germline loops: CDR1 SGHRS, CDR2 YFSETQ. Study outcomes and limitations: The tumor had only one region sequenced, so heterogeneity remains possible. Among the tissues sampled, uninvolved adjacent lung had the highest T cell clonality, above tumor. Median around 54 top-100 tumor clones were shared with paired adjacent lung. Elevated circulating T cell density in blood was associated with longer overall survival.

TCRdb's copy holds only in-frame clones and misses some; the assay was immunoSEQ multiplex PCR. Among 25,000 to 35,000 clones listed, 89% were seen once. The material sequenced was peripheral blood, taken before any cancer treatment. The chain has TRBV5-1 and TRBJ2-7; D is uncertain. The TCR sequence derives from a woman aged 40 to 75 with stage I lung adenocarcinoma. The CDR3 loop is CASSLSDSWGEQYF. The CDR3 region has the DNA TGCGCCAGCAGCTTGTCGGATTCGTGGGGTGAGCAGTACTTC.